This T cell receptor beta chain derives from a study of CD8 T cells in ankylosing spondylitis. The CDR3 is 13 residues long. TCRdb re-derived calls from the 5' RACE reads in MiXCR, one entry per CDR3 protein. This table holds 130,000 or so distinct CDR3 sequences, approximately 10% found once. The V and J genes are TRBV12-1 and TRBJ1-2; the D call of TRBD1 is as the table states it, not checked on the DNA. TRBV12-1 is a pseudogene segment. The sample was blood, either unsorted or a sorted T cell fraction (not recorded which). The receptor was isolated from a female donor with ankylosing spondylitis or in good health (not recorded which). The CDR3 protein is CARSPGTNYGYTF. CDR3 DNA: TGTGCCAGGAGCCCCGGGACCAACTATGGCTACACCTTC.